The present TCR beta chain was sequenced within a study of T cell responses to AZD1222 COVID-19 vaccine. General study findings and limits: Regions left unmutated in variants are reportedly the target of nearly half of spike-specific TCRs. Most donors were white British, females outnumbered males, and clonal diversity was possibly underestimated. Spike as a whole was targeted by vaccine-associated CD4 TCRs, dominant at 160-218 and 743-854. When two AZD1222 doses had been given, Spike-specific TCR breadth and depth rose.

Trimming took 0 bases from V and 10 from J, leaving 13 bases between them. Looked up from germline, CDR1 is SGHTA and CDR2 is FQGTGA. This CDR3 has 14 residues. As to this clone: What it binds is unknown.

Measured with immunoSEQ multiplex PCR; TCRdb has only the in-frame clones, and not every one. Of approximately 110,000 clones listed, about 87% were seen once; the top ten hold 4% to 4.5%. The chain carries TRBV7-3 and TRBJ2-1; a possible D gene is TRBD2 (6 bases). Sequenced here: peripheral blood, sampled on day 0 of AZD1222 vaccination. This TCR derives from an adult in good health. This CDR3 reads CASSLTGGEVEQFF. CDR3 in DNA: TGTGCCAGCAGCTTAACGGGTGGGGAGGTCGAGCAGTTCTTC.